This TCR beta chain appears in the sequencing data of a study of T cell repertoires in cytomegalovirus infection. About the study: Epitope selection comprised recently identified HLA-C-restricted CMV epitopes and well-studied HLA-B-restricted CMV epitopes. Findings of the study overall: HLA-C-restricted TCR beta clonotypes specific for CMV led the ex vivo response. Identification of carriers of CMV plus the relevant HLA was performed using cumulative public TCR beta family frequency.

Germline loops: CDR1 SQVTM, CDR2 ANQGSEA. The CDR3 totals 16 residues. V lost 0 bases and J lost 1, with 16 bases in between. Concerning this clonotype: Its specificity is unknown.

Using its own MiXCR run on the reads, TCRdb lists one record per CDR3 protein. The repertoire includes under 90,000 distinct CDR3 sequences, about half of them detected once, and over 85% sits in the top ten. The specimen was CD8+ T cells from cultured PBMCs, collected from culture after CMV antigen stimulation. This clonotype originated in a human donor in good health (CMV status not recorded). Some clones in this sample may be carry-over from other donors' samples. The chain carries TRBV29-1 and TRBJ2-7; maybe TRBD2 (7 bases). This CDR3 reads CSVEDEVGGPSYEQYF. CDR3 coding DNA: TGCAGCGTTGAAGATGAGGTCGGGGGGCCTTCCTACGAGCAGTACTTC.